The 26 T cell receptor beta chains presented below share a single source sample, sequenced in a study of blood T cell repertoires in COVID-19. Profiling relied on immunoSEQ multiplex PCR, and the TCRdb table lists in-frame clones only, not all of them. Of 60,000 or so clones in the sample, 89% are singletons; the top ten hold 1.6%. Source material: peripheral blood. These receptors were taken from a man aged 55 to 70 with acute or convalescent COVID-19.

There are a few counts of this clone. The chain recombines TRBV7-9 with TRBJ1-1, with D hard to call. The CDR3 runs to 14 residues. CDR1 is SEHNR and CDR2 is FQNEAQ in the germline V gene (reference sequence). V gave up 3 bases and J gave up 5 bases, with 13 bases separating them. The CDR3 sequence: CASSLEGGRTEAFF. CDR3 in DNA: TGTGCCAGCAGCTTGGAGGGAGGAAGGACTGAAGCTTTCTTT. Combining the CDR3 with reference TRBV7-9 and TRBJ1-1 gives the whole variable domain DTGVSQNPRHKITKRGQNVTFRCDPISEHNRLYWYRQTLGQGPEFLTYFQNEAQLEKSRLLSDRFSAERPKGSFSTLEIQRTEQGDSAMYLCASSLEGGRTEAFFGQGTRLTVV.

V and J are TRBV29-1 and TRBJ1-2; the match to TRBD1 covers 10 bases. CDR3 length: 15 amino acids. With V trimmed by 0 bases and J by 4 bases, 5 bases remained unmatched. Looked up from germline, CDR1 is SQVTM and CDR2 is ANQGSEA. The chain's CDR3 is CSVEDDRGQLYGYTF. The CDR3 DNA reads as TGCAGCGTTGAAGATGACAGGGGGCAACTCTATGGCTACACCTTC.

The CDR3 region has the DNA TGCACCAGCAGCCAGGAAATAATAGAGGACGGAGGGGGCCATGGCTACACCTTC. This codes for CTSSQEIIEDGGGHGYTF. V is TRBV1 and J is TRBJ1-2; the table's TRBD1 call for D was not verified on the DNA. TRBV1 is flagged as a pseudogene. This CDR3 contains 18 residues.

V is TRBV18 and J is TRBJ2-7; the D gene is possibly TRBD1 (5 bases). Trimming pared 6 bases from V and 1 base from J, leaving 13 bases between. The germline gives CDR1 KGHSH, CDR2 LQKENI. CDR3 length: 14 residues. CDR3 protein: CASSLQVSSYEQYF. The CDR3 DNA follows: TGTGCCAGCTCTTTACAGGTCTCATCCTACGAGCAGTACTTC.

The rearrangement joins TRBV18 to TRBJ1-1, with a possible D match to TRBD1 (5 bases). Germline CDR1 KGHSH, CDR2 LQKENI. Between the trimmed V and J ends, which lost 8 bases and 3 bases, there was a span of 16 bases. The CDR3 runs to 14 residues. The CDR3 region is CASMVDREDTEAFF. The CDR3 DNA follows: TGTGCCAGCATGGTAGACAGAGAGGACACTGAAGCTTTCTTT.

In DNA form, the CDR3 reads TGTGCCAGCAGCCAAGGTAGTGAGGGGGTAGGGGGCATGAACACTGAAGCTTTCTTT. Translation: CASSQGSEGVGGMNTEAFF. The chain couples TRBV4-2 to TRBJ1-1; 7 positions agree with TRBD1. CDR3 length: 19 amino acids. Per the germline V gene, CDR1 is LGHNA and CDR2 is YNFKEQ. V was clipped by 1 base and J by 0 bases; unmatched bases: 14.

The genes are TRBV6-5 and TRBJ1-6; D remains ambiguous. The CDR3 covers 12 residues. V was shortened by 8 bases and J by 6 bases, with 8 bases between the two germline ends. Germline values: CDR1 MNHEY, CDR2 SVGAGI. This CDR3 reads CASGRSNSPLHF. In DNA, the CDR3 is TGTGCCAGCGGCAGGTCTAATTCACCCCTCCACTTT.

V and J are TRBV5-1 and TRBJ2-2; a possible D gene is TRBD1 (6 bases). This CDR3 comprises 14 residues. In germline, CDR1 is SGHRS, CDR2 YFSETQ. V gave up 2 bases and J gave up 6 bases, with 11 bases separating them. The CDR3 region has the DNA TGCGCCAGCAGCTTAACAGGGCGGGCCGGGGAGCTGTTTTTT. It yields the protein CASSLTGRAGELFF.

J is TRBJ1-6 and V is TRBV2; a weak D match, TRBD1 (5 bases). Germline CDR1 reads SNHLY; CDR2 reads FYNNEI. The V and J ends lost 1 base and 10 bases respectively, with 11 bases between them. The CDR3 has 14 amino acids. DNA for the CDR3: TGTGCCAGCAGTGAAGGCAGGGTTTTATCACCCCTCCACTTT. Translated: CASSEGRVLSPLHF.

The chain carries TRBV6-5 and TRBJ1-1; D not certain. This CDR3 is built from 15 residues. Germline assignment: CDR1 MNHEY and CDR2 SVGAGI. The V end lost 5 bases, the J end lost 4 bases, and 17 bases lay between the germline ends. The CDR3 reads CASSRNRPVGTEAFF. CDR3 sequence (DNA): TGTGCCAGCAGTCGGAACAGACCTGTGGGCACTGAAGCTTTCTTT.

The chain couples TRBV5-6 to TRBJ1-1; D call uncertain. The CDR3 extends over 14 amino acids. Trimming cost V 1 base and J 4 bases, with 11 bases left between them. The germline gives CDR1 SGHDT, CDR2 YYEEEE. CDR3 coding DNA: TGTGCCAGCAGCTTGCGGGGTTTCGGCACTGAAGCTTTCTTT. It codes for CASSLRGFGTEAFF.

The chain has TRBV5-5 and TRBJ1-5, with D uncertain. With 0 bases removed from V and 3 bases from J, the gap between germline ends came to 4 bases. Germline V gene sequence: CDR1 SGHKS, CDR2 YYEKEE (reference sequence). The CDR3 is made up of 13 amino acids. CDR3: CASSLAVNQPQHF. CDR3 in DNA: TGTGCCAGCAGCTTGGCCGTCAATCAGCCCCAGCATTTT.

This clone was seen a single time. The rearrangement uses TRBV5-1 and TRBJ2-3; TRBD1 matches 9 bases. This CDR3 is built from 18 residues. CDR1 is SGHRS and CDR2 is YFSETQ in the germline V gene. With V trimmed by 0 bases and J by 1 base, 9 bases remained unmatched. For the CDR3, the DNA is TGCGCCAGCAGCTTGGAGATGGGACAGGGATCCCGCACAGATACGCAGTATTTT. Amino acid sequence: CASSLEMGQGSRTDTQYF.

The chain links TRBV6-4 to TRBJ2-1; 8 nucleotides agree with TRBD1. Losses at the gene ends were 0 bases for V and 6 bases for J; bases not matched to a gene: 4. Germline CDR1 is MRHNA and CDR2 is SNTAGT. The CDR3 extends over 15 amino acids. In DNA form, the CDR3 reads TGTGCCAGCAGTGACTCTGGACAGGGTGCCAATGAGCAGTTCTTC. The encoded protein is CASSDSGQGANEQFF.

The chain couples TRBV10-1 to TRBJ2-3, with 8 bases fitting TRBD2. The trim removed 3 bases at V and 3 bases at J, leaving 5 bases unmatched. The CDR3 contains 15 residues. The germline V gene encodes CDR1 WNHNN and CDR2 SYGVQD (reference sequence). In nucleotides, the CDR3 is TGCGCCAGCAGTGATAGCGGGGCCGGGACAGATACGCAGTATTTT. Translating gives CASSDSGAGTDTQYF.

CDR3 sequence (DNA): TGTGCCTGGAGTTCCAGACAGAACACTGAAGCTTTCTTT. It translates to CAWSSRQNTEAFF. The genes are TRBV30 and TRBJ1-1; D uncertain. CDR3 length equals 13 residues. Trimming pared 2 bases from V and 1 base from J, leaving 8 bases between. Germline CDR1 reads GTSNPN; CDR2 reads SVGIG (reference sequence).

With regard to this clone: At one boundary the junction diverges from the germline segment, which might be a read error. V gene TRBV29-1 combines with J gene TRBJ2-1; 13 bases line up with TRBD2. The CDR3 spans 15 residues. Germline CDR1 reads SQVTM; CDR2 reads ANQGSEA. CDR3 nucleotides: TGCAGTGTTGAGGGACTAGCGGGAAACTACAATGAGCAGTTCTTC. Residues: CSVEGLAGNYNEQFF.

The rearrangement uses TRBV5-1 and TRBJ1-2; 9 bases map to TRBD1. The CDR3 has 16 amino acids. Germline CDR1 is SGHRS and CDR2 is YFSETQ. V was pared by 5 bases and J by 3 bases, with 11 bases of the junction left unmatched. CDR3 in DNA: TGCGCCAGCAGTCCAACGACAGGGGGGGTTTACTATGGCTACACCTTC. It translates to CASSPTTGGVYYGYTF.

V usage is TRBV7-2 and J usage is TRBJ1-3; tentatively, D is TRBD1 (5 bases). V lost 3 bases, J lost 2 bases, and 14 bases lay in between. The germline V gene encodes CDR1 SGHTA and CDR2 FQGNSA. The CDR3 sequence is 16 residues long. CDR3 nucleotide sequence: TGTGCCAGCAGCTTGGGTTCTCGGGGGGCTGGAAACACCATATATTTT. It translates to CASSLGSRGAGNTIYF. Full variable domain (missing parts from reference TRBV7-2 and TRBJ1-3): GAGVSQSPSNKVTEKGKDVELRCDPISGHTALYWYRQSLGQGLEFLIYFQGNSAPDKSGLPSDRFSAERTGGSVSTLTIQRTQQEDSAVYLCASSLGSRGAGNTIYFGEGSWLTVV.

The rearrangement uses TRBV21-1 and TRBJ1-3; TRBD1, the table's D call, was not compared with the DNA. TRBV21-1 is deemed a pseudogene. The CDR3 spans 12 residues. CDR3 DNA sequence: TGTGCCACACAGGGGGCTGGAAACACCATATATTTT. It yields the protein CATQGAGNTIYF.

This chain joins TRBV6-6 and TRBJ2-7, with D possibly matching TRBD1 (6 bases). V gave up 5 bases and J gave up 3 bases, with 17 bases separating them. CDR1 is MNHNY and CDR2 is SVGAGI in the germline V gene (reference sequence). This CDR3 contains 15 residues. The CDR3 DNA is TGTGCCAGCAGTCGATCCGTACAGGGTAGCTACGAGCAGTACTTC. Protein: CASSRSVQGSYEQYF.

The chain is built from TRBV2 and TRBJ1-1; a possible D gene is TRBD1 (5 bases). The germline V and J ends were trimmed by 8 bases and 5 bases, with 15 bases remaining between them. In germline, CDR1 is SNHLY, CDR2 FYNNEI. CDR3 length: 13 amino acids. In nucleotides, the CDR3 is TGTGCCAGCCTCAGGGAGGGGAAGACTGAAGCTTTCTTT. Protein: CASLREGKTEAFF.

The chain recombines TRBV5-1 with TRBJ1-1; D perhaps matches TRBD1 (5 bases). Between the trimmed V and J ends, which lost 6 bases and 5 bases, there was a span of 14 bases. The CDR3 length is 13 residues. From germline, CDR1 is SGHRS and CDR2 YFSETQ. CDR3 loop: CASKRGEGTEAFF. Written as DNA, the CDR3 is TGCGCCAGCAAACGTGGGGAGGGGACTGAAGCTTTCTTT. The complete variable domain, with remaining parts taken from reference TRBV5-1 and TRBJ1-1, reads KAGVTQTPRYLIKTRGQQVTLSCSPISGHRSVSWYQQTPGQGLQFLFEYFSETQRNKGNFPGRFSGRQFSNSRSEMNVSTLELGDSALYLCASKRGEGTEAFFGQGTRLTVV.

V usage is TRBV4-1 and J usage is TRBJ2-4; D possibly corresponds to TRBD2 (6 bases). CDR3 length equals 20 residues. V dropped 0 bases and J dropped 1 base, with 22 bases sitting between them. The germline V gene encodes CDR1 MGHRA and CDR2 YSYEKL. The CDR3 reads CASSQDWGDGLGRAKNIQYF. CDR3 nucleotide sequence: TGCGCCAGCAGCCAAGATTGGGGTGATGGCTTGGGGAGGGCCAAAAACATTCAGTACTTC.

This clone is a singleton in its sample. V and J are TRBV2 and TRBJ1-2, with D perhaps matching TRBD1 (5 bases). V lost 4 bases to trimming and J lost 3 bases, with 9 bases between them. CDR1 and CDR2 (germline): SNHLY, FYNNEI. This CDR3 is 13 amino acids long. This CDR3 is CASSGGRDYGYTF. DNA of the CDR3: TGTGCCAGCAGTGGGGGCAGGGACTATGGCTACACCTTC.

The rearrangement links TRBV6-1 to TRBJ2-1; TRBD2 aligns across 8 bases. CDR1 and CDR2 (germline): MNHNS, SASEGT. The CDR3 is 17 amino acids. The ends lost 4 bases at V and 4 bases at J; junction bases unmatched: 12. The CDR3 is CASSVGGAGGLYNEQFF. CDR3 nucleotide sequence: TGTGCCAGCAGTGTCGGAGGGGCGGGGGGACTGTACAATGAGCAGTTCTTC.